A single sample gave rise to the 6 T cell receptor beta chains below, sequenced in a study of T cells in Graves' hyperthyroidism and ophthalmopathy. The investigators amplified TCR beta CDR3 regions from RNA transcripts. Primed by the HTBI set, a first-round RT-PCR was run on the TCR CDR3. TCRdb used MiXCR to reprocess the multiplex PCR reads, holding one entry per CDR3 protein. The sample has approximately 870,000 distinct CDR3 sequences, 38% seen once. What was sequenced was blood. The receptors were sampled from a man in his late teens or twenties with Graves' hyperthyroidism.

This clonotype was seen more than once but under ten times. J is TRBJ2-7 and V is TRBV19; no clear D gene. The CDR3 length is 13 residues. V was trimmed by 5 bases and J by 1 base, leaving 9 bases between them. Germline V gives CDR1 LNHDA, CDR2 SQIVND (reference sequence). The DNA for the CDR3 is TGTGCCAGTAGTGCCTCACTATCCTACGAGCAGTACTTC. Its translation is CASSASLSYEQYF.

This clonotype was recorded many times. The chain carries TRBV20-1 and TRBJ1-1; D is perhaps TRBD1 (5 bases). The germline gives CDR1 DFQATT, CDR2 SNEGSKA (reference sequence). Trimming took 4 bases from V and 2 from J, leaving 14 bases between them. This CDR3 contains 14 residues. The DNA for the CDR3 is TGCAGTGCTACAACGCCGGGACCCAACACTGAAGCTTTCTTT. Protein sequence: CSATTPGPNTEAFF.

J is TRBJ2-7 and V is TRBV9; 7 bases are shared with TRBD2. CDR1 SGDLS and CDR2 YYNGEE come from the germline V gene. After removal of 4 bases from V and 0 bases from J, the junction contained 10 bases not matched to a gene. The CDR3 is made up of 16 amino acids. CDR3 nucleotide sequence: TGTGCCAGCAGCCCCTCTGGGCGGGGGATCTCCTACGAGCAGTACTTC. This sequence encodes CASSPSGRGISYEQYF.

The gene calls are TRBV19 and TRBJ1-6; D uncertain. The CDR3 length is 12 residues. Germline CDR1 LNHDA, CDR2 SQIVND (reference sequence). V was shortened by 9 bases and J by 11 bases, with 14 bases between the two germline ends. The CDR3 is CASSQDGAPLHF. The DNA of the CDR3 is TGTGCCAGCAGTCAAGACGGCGCACCCCTCCACTTT.

This chain uses TRBV6-1 with TRBJ2-7; perhaps TRBD1 as D (6 bases). This CDR3 is 13 amino acids long. In germline, CDR1 is MNHNS, CDR2 SASEGT. Trimming cost V 8 bases and J 4 bases, with 15 bases left between them. The CDR3 nucleotides read TGTGCCAGCGGGGAAGGGACACCGTACGAGCAGTACTTC. It codes for CASGEGTPYEQYF.

This clonotype was picked up many times. The CDR3, as DNA: TGTGCCAGCCGACAGGGTGGAGAGACCCAGTACTTC. Translation: CASRQGGETQYF. V and J are TRBV19 and TRBJ2-5, with 7 bases fitting TRBD1. The V and J ends lost 9 bases and 4 bases, in that order; junction bases with no gene match: 5. CDR1 and CDR2 from the germline V gene are LNHDA and SQIVND (reference sequence). This CDR3 comprises 12 residues.